The entry below describes one T cell receptor (beta chain). Treatment defined: 15 to 20 received Ad26.COV2.S at low or high dose, single or two shots; several received placebo; per-sample allocation not given. The samples were gathered on day 63 after the first injection of vaccine or placebo. The data were taken from a study of Ad26.COV2.S vaccination and SARS-CoV-2 variants. The protocol was immunoSEQ multiplex PCR, while the TCRdb copy is restricted to in-frame clones and leaves out a portion. The table shows about 350,000 clones, with about 85% occurring only once. J lost 3 bases, V lost 0 bases, and 10 bases had no gene match. CDR1 LGHNA and CDR2 YSLEER come from the germline V gene. The CDR3 runs to 18 residues.

The receptor was isolated from a person aged 18-65 years who received the Ad26.COV2.S COVID-19 vaccine or a placebo. The chain carries TRBV4-3 and TRBJ2-3; TRBD2 matches 9 bases. The material sequenced was peripheral blood, taken in a trial of Ad26.COV2.S vaccine versus placebo. CDR3 amino acids: CASSQDWRGGFQTDTQYF. The CDR3 DNA reads TGCGCCAGCAGCCAAGACTGGCGGGGGGGCTTTCAAACAGATACGCAGTATTTT.